A selection of T cell receptor beta chains follows, all from one sample in a study of blood T cell repertoires in COVID-19. TCRdb's table, derived via immunoSEQ multiplex PCR, lists solely in-frame clones and lacks some. Among about 300,000 clones listed, around 87% were seen once. Material for sequencing was peripheral blood. The receptors derive from a man in his sixties or seventies with acute or convalescent COVID-19. CDR3s include the opening cysteine and the closing phenylalanine or tryptophan. A D gene is named only where the DNA matches it firmly. A clone size is listed for some rows: how often the clone was seen (once, few, many), or a class if it is expanded.

size: once; D: -; J: TRBJ2-3; V: TRBV4-2; length: 15; CDR3: CASSQVGSEADTQYF; DNA: TGTGCCAGCAGCCAAGTTGGGTCGGAGGCAGATACGCAGTATTTT
size: -; D: TRBD2; J: TRBJ2-3; V: TRBV11-2; length: 15; CDR3: CASSWRLAGADTQYF; DNA: TGTGCCAGCAGCTGGCGACTAGCGGGAGCAGATACGCAGTATTTT
size: -; D: -; J: TRBJ2-1; V: TRBV11-2; length: 14; CDR3: CASSRQVTYNEQFF; DNA: TGTGCCAGCAGCCGACAGGTTACATACAATGAGCAGTTCTTC
size: -; D: TRBD1; J: TRBJ2-7; V: TRBV27; length: 14; CDR3: CASSFQDRDYEQYF; DNA: TGTGCCAGCAGTTTCCAGGACAGGGACTACGAGCAGTACTTC
size: once; D: -; J: TRBJ2-2; V: TRBV18; length: 16; CDR3: CASSPPLGGATGELFF; DNA: TGTGCCAGCTCACCACCGTTAGGGGGAGCCACCGGGGAGCTGTTTTTT
size: -; D: -; J: TRBJ2-7; V: TRBV9; length: 13; CDR3: CASSVAGAYEQYF; DNA: TGTGCCAGCAGCGTAGCCGGAGCCTACGAGCAGTACTTC
size: once; D: -; J: TRBJ1-3; V: TRBV19; length: 13; CDR3: CASRAPSGNTIYF; DNA: TGTGCCAGTAGGGCACCTTCGGGAAACACCATATATTTT
size: few; D: -; J: TRBJ2-7; V: TRBV7-2; length: 12; CDR3: CASSPGLYEQYF; DNA: TGTGCCAGCAGCCCGGGACTCTACGAGCAGTACTTC
size: once; D: TRBD1; J: TRBJ1-2; V: TRBV11-2; length: 14; CDR3: CASSLKTGGGGYTF; DNA: TGTGCCAGCAGCCTAAAGACAGGGGGGGGAGGCTACACCTTC
size: few; D: TRBD2; J: TRBJ2-1; V: TRBV5-4; length: 16; CDR3: CASSSLLAGGTNEQFF; DNA: TGTGCCAGCAGCTCCCTACTAGCGGGGGGGACCAATGAGCAGTTCTTC
size: -; D: TRBD1; J: TRBJ1-6; V: TRBV28; length: 13; CDR3: CASRTGSTSPLHF; DNA: TGTGCCAGCAGGACAGGGAGTACTTCACCCCTCCACTTT
size: -; D: -; J: TRBJ2-2; V: TRBV4-2; length: 17; CDR3: CASSLREVASEVGELFF; DNA: TGTGCCAGCAGCCTTCGAGAGGTGGCTAGTGAAGTCGGGGAGCTGTTTTTT
size: -; D: -; J: TRBJ2-3; V: TRBV2; length: 12; CDR3: CASSELGDFLYF; DNA: TGTGCCAGCAGTGAGCTTGGGGACTTCCTGTATTTT
size: -; D: -; J: TRBJ1-4; V: TRBV2; length: 15; CDR3: CASSRWEGSNEKLFF; DNA: TGTGCCAGCAGTCGCTGGGAGGGGTCTAATGAAAAACTGTTTTTT
size: -; D: TRBD1; J: TRBJ2-1; V: TRBV7-2; length: 15; CDR3: CASSSGTGMRSEQFF; DNA: TGTGCCAGCAGCTCCGGGACAGGGATGCGCAGTGAGCAGTTCTTC
size: -; D: -; J: TRBJ1-1; V: TRBV5-4; length: 16; CDR3: CASSPREVIRNTEAFF; DNA: TGTGCCAGCAGCCCAAGGGAGGTCATTCGGAACACTGAAGCTTTCTTT
size: -; D: -; J: TRBJ1-2; V: TRBV3-1/TRBV3-2; length: 13; CDR3: CASSQGGRYGYTF; DNA: TGTGCCAGCAGCCAAGGGGGCAGGTATGGCTACACCTTC
size: once; D: -; J: TRBJ2-1; V: TRBV6-4; length: 13; CDR3: CASSDRRGSEQFF; DNA: TGTGCCAGCAGCGACCGCCGGGGTTCTGAGCAGTTCTTC
size: -; D: TRBD1; J: TRBJ1-6; V: TRBV19; length: 15; CDR3: CATPLGSGGNSPLHF; DNA: TGTGCCACCCCCTTGGGCTCAGGGGGAAATTCACCCCTCCACTTT
size: -; D: -; J: TRBJ1-3; V: TRBV19; length: 15; CDR3: CASRVDRSSGNTIYF; DNA: TGTGCCAGTAGGGTAGACAGGAGCTCTGGAAACACCATATATTTT
size: -; D: -; J: TRBJ2-3; V: TRBV11-2; length: 15; CDR3: CASSLVSPPKDTQYF; DNA: TGTGCCAGCAGCTTAGTGAGCCCCCCGAAGGATACGCAGTATTTT
size: -; D: -; J: TRBJ2-2; V: TRBV6-6; length: 14; CDR3: CASSRGLNTGELFF; DNA: TGTGCCAGCAGCCGCGGACTAAACACCGGGGAGCTGTTTTTT
size: -; D: -; J: TRBJ1-5; V: TRBV7-2; length: 14; CDR3: CASSPQAGGQPQHF; DNA: TGTGCCAGCAGCCCTCAAGCCGGGGGTCAGCCCCAGCATTTT
size: -; D: -; J: TRBJ2-5; V: TRBV7-8; length: 14; CDR3: CASSRPGVRETQYF; DNA: TGTGCCAGCAGCCGTCCGGGAGTGCGGGAGACCCAGTACTTC
size: -; D: TRBD1; J: TRBJ1-2; V: TRBV5-5; length: 14; CDR3: CASSSGQEYYGYTF; DNA: TGTGCCAGCAGCTCTGGACAGGAGTACTATGGCTACACCTTC
size: once; D: -; J: TRBJ2-1; V: TRBV2; length: 11; CDR3: CASSSYNEQFF; DNA: TGTGCCAGCAGTTCTTACAATGAGCAGTTCTTC
size: -; D: TRBD1; J: TRBJ1-5; V: TRBV2; length: 13; CDR3: CASSLGGLQPQHF; DNA: TGTGCCAGCAGTCTAGGGGGCCTTCAGCCCCAGCATTTT
size: -; D: -; J: TRBJ2-3; V: TRBV4-2; length: 16; CDR3: CASSQDSGTGTDTQYF; DNA: TGTGCCAGCAGCCAAGATAGCGGGACAGGGACAGATACGCAGTATTTT
size: -; D: -; J: TRBJ1-3; V: TRBV9; length: 15; CDR3: CASSVDWGAGNTIYF; DNA: TGTGCCAGCAGCGTAGACTGGGGAGCTGGAAACACCATATATTTT
size: -; D: -; J: TRBJ2-7; V: TRBV28; length: 15; CDR3: CAPSRKASVYYEQYF; DNA: TGTGCCCCCAGTCGTAAGGCTAGCGTGTACTACGAGCAGTACTTC
size: few; D: TRBD1; J: TRBJ2-1; V: TRBV6-6; length: 15; CDR3: CASTTAGGSYNEQFF; DNA: TGTGCCAGCACGACCGCAGGGGGCTCCTACAATGAGCAGTTCTTC
size: -; D: TRBD1; J: TRBJ1-5; V: TRBV19; length: 14; CDR3: CASIQTGDNQPQHF; DNA: TGTGCCAGTATCCAGACAGGGGACAATCAGCCCCAGCATTTT
size: -; D: TRBD2; J: TRBJ2-7; V: TRBV7-2; length: 17; CDR3: CASSPPGLAGGTYEQYF; DNA: TGTGCCAGCAGCCCGCCGGGACTAGCGGGAGGCACCTACGAGCAGTACTTC
size: once; D: TRBD1; J: TRBJ2-7; V: TRBV5-1; length: 15; CDR3: CASSFVGTVSGEQYF; DNA: TGCGCCAGCAGCTTCGTCGGGACAGTCTCTGGGGAGCAGTACTTC
size: -; D: -; J: TRBJ1-5; V: TRBV5-8; length: 11; CDR3: CASSYGQPQHF; DNA: TGTGCCAGCAGCTACGGGCAGCCCCAGCATTTT
size: -; D: -; J: TRBJ1-4; V: TRBV5-5; length: 15; CDR3: CASSSWTVVGEKLFF; DNA: TGTGCCAGCAGCTCATGGACAGTGGTTGGTGAAAAACTGTTTTTT
size: -; D: TRBD2; J: TRBJ2-3; V: TRBV7-6; length: 18; CDR3: CASKPSPTSGGSTDTQYF; DNA: TGTGCCAGCAAACCAAGCCCCACTAGCGGGGGATCCACAGATACGCAGTATTTT